The 13 T cell receptor beta chains presented below share a single source sample, sequenced in a study of blood T cell repertoires in COVID-19 (TCRdb year 2020). Libraries came from the immunoSEQ multiplex PCR assay. The clones in this table, taken by TCRdb from immuneACCESS, are in-frame only. Not every clone is retained; where verified, under half of the shortfall comes from an unresolved V gene, and the cause of the rest is unknown. This sample is represented by a few hundred thousand clones; about 88% of them were singletons. Over 0.9% of the sample is in the top ten clones. The sequenced material came from PBMCs or T cells enriched from blood (not recorded which). The receptors shown here come from a woman aged 25 to 39 who had been exposed to COVID-19.

The chain combines TRBV7-9 with TRBJ2-7; 7 nucleotides agree with TRBD1. This CDR3 contains 14 residues. J was trimmed by 2 bases and V by 4 bases; bases with no gene match: 5. Germline V gene lookup returns CDR1 SEHNR and CDR2 FQNEAQ (reference sequence). The CDR3 reads CASSYGQVAYEQYF. The DNA for the CDR3 is TGTGCCAGCAGCTACGGACAGGTCGCCTACGAGCAGTACTTC.

This clone was seen just once. The gene calls are TRBV7-3 and TRBJ2-3, with D possibly TRBD1 on 6 matching bases. This CDR3 has 14 amino acids. Germline V gene sequence: CDR1 SGHTA, CDR2 FQGTGA. V gave up 2 bases and J gave up 9 bases, with 15 bases separating them. This CDR3 is CASSLRRQAPTQYF. The DNA for the CDR3 is TGTGCCAGCAGCTTACGTCGACAGGCCCCCACGCAGTATTTT.

The chain uses TRBV6-2 or TRBV6-3 and TRBJ2-5; D perhaps matches TRBD1 (6 bases). V was cut by 1 base and J by 0 bases, with 12 bases left in between. The germline gives CDR1 MNHEY, CDR2 SVGEGT. The CDR3 is 16 amino acids. In nucleotides, the CDR3 is TGTGCCAGCAGTTACTTTGGGGGCCCCCACCAAGAGACCCAGTACTTC. Translating gives CASSYFGGPHQETQYF.

J is TRBJ2-7 and V is TRBV18; no reliable D call. This CDR3 has 13 amino acids. Germline V gene data show CDR1 as KGHSH and CDR2 as LQKENI. V gave up 2 bases and J gave up 3 bases, with 8 bases separating them. CDR3 DNA sequence: TGTGCCAGCTCACCAAGACGGAGCTACGAGCAGTACTTC. It yields the protein CASSPRRSYEQYF.

The gene calls are TRBV24-1 and TRBJ2-5, with 7 bases identical to TRBD2. V shed 6 bases and J 1 base; nucleotides not matched to a gene: 7. CDR3 size: 15 residues. Germline lookup yields CDR1 KGHDR and CDR2 SFDVKD. CDR3 coding DNA: TGTGCCACCAGTCCCCCTGGGGGGGTCCAAGAGACCCAGTACTTC. It is translated as CATSPPGGVQETQYF.

This rearrangement joins TRBV28 to TRBJ2-2, with 11 bases identical to TRBD2. Trimming at V came to 2 bases and at J to 7 bases, leaving 3 bases not matched to a gene. CDR1 and CDR2 from the germline V gene are MDHEN and SYDVKM. The CDR3 has 15 amino acids. CDR3: CASSLTSGRNGELFF. CDR3 DNA: TGTGCCAGCAGTTTAACTAGCGGGAGAAACGGGGAGCTGTTTTTT.

This clone was seen a single time. This chain links TRBV5-1 with TRBJ2-1; no definite D call. With 2 bases removed from V and 5 bases from J, the gap between germline ends came to 20 bases. This CDR3 is 17 amino acids long. Per germline, CDR1 SGHRS and CDR2 YFSETQ. This chain's CDR3 is CASSLVSQGAVNNEQFF. The CDR3 DNA follows: TGCGCCAGCAGCTTAGTATCGCAAGGAGCAGTCAACAATGAGCAGTTCTTC.

This clone was observed once. This chain connects TRBV4-1 to TRBJ1-2; perhaps TRBD1 as D (5 bases). Deletions cut 3 bases from V and 4 bases from J, with 12 bases between. Germline V CDR1 and CDR2: MGHRA, YSYEKL. CDR3 length: 14 residues. The CDR3 sequence is CASSHGDSLYGYTF. For the CDR3, the DNA is TGCGCCAGCAGCCATGGTGACAGTCTCTATGGCTACACCTTC.

The chain is built from TRBV7-9 and TRBJ2-1; D not resolved. V was clipped by 1 base and J by 12 bases, with 10 bases between them. Germline V gene sequence: CDR1 SEHNR, CDR2 FQNEAQ (reference sequence). This CDR3 spans 12 amino acids. CDR3 sequence (DNA): TGTGCCAGCAGCTTAGAGGCGGCTTTGCAGTTCTTC. It encodes CASSLEAALQFF.

V is TRBV5-1 and J is TRBJ2-1; D gene ambiguous. Germline loops: CDR1 SGHRS, CDR2 YFSETQ. This CDR3 is 15 amino acids long. Trimming left V 2 bases short and J 0 bases short, with 9 bases between. CDR3 sequence: CASSFQAHSYNEQFF. CDR3 in DNA: TGCGCCAGCAGCTTTCAAGCCCACTCCTACAATGAGCAGTTCTTC.

The rearrangement links TRBV2 to TRBJ2-7; no definite D call. Looked up from germline, CDR1 is SNHLY and CDR2 is FYNNEI. V was shortened by 4 bases and J by 6 bases, with 7 bases between the two germline ends. The length of the CDR3 is 11 residues. The CDR3 DNA sequence: TGTGCCAGCAGTGTAAGGAGCGAGCAGTACTTC. This sequence encodes CASSVRSEQYF.

V and J are TRBV7-8 and TRBJ2-1; 9 bases are a match to TRBD1. J was trimmed by 7 bases and V by 10 bases; bases with no gene match: 8. The CDR3 is 13 residues long. The germline CDR1 and CDR2 sequences are SGHVS and FQNEAQ. CDR3 DNA: TGTGCCACCCCCCGGGACAGGGAGAATGAGCAGTTCTTC. Translated, it gives CATPRDRENEQFF.

V gene TRBV7-8 combines with J gene TRBJ1-4; TRBD1 agrees at 8 bases. CDR1 and CDR2 (germline): SGHVS, FQNEAQ. V dropped 5 bases and J dropped 10; count of bases not matched to a gene: 6. This CDR3 comprises 13 residues. Here the CDR3 reads CASSPGQGGKLFF. Written as DNA, the CDR3 is TGTGCCAGCAGCCCTGGACAGGGAGGAAAACTGTTTTTT.